Below, 27 T cell receptor beta chains from the same sample are listed, as sequenced in a study of OX40 agonist ivuxolimab in advanced cancers. Clones were read by immunoSEQ multiplex PCR, and TCRdb kept only the in-frame ones, dropping some. The repertoire includes about 71,000 clones, about 84% of them detected once, and approximately 0.44% sits in the top ten. The sample in question was CD4+ or CD8+ T cells sorted from blood, obtained in a trial of the OX40 agonist ivuxolimab. Receptors were obtained from an adult with an advanced solid tumor such as melanoma, head and neck, liver or kidney cancer.

The genes are TRBV28 and TRBJ2-7; 10 nucleotides align to TRBD1. This CDR3 is 15 amino acids long. Unmatched junction bases numbered 10, after V lost 7 bases and J lost 4 bases. Germline CDR1 MDHEN, CDR2 SYDVKM. CDR3 DNA: TGTGCCAGCATCCCTAGGGGGACAGGGGTGTACGAGCAGTACTTC. It encodes CASIPRGTGVYEQYF.

The genes are TRBV19 and TRBJ1-1; 8 bases match TRBD1. CDR3 length: 18 amino acids. Germline V gene data show CDR1 as LNHDA and CDR2 as SQIVND (reference sequence). The J segment lost 1 base and the V segment lost 4 bases, leaving 14 bases of the junction unmatched. The CDR3 is CASSTRGTTGARNTEAFF. In DNA form, the CDR3 reads TGTGCCAGTAGTACCCGAGGGACGACAGGGGCGCGGAACACTGAAGCTTTCTTT.

This chain links TRBV5-1 with TRBJ1-2; TRBD1 matches at 8 bases. V lost 1 base, J lost 1 base, and 3 bases stayed unmatched. Germline CDR1 reads SGHRS; CDR2 reads YFSETQ. The CDR3 runs 15 residues. Here the CDR3 DNA reads TGCGCCAGCAGCTTGTTGACAGGGGATAACTATGGCTACACCTTC. This gives the protein CASSLLTGDNYGYTF. Supplemented by reference TRBV5-1 and TRBJ1-2, the full variable domain reads KAGVTQTPRYLIKTRGQQVTLSCSPISGHRSVSWYQQTPGQGLQFLFEYFSETQRNKGNFPGRFSGRQFSNSRSEMNVSTLELGDSALYLCASSLLTGDNYGYTFGSGTRLTVV.

V is TRBV6-5 and J is TRBJ2-7; either TRBD1 or TRBD2 may fit D (5 bases each). V dropped 8 bases and J dropped 2 bases, with 16 bases sitting between them. CDR1 is MNHEY and CDR2 is SVGAGI in the germline V gene. This CDR3 comprises 14 residues. Here the CDR3 DNA reads TGTGCCAGCGGGGCGCAGAGGGGCACCTACGAGCAGTACTTC. Its protein product is CASGAQRGTYEQYF.

In DNA, the CDR3 is TGTGCCACCAGCAGAGATGTTTGGGGGGCAGGCGGGGAGCTGTTTTTT. Protein product: CATSRDVWGAGGELFF. The gene calls are TRBV15 and TRBJ2-2; D may match TRBD1 or TRBD2 (6 bases each). V lost 0 bases and J lost 7, with 15 bases in between. The CDR3 is made up of 16 amino acids. Germline CDR1 and CDR2: LNHNV and YYDKDF (reference sequence).

In the case of this clone: Other DNA sequences from this sample encode an identical CDR3 as well. The rearrangement joins TRBV5-1 to TRBJ2-3; TRBD2 agrees at 14 bases. Germline V gives CDR1 SGHRS, CDR2 YFSETQ. The CDR3 extends over 17 amino acids. Trimming removed 4 bases from V and 1 base from J; junction bases left unmatched: 5. The CDR3 DNA follows: TGCGCCAGCAGCCCGGGGACTAGCGGGAGTGGCACAGATACGCAGTATTTT. It translates to CASSPGTSGSGTDTQYF. Variable domain in full (rest from reference TRBV5-1 and TRBJ2-3): KAGVTQTPRYLIKTRGQQVTLSCSPISGHRSVSWYQQTPGQGLQFLFEYFSETQRNKGNFPGRFSGRQFSNSRSEMNVSTLELGDSALYLCASSPGTSGSGTDTQYFGPGTRLTVL.

The chain uses TRBV7-8 and TRBJ1-6; D is uncertain. Looked up from germline, CDR1 is SGHVS and CDR2 is FQNEAQ. The CDR3 totals 16 residues. Trimming took 5 bases from V and 8 from J, leaving 19 bases between them. The CDR3 DNA is TGTGCCAGCAGCCCATTCTCCCCCGGGCGGCATTCACCCCTCCACTTT. The encoded protein is CASSPFSPGRHSPLHF.

This clone has a single count. The chain links TRBV2 to TRBJ2-2; D is unresolved. CDR3 length: 13 residues. Trimming took 2 bases from V and 6 from J, leaving 7 bases between them. CDR1 and CDR2 from the germline V gene are SNHLY and FYNNEI. CDR3 nucleotide sequence: TGTGCCAGCAGTGAAATCAGCTCCGGGGAGCTGTTTTTT. This gives the protein CASSEISSGELFF.

This chain connects TRBV5-6 to TRBJ1-4; D perhaps matches TRBD1 (5 bases). This CDR3 region has 15 residues. Germline CDR1 reads SGHDT; CDR2 reads YYEEEE. V was pared by 0 bases and J by 7 bases, with 13 bases between. DNA of the CDR3: TGTGCCAGCAGCTTGGTTGGACCGGGGGGTGAAAAACTGTTTTTT. Translation: CASSLVGPGGEKLFF. Full variable domain (rest looked up from reference TRBV5-6 and TRBJ1-4): DAGVTQSPTHLIKTRGQQVTLRCSPKSGHDTVSWYQQALGQGPQFIFQYYEEEERQRGNFPDRFSGHQFPNYSSELNVNALLLGDSALYLCASSLVGPGGEKLFFGSGTQLSVL.

The chain is built from TRBV5-1 and TRBJ2-1, with D perhaps TRBD2 (6 bases). The CDR3 loop spans 15 amino acids. V dropped 8 bases and J dropped 0 bases, with 15 bases sitting between them. Germline-derived CDR1 and CDR2 are SGHRS and YFSETQ. CDR3 sequence (DNA): TGCGCCAGAGGGTTTTACGGGAGCTCCTACAATGAGCAGTTCTTC. Its protein is CARGFYGSSYNEQFF. Based on the CDR3 plus reference TRBV5-1 and TRBJ2-1, the full variable domain is KAGVTQTPRYLIKTRGQQVTLSCSPISGHRSVSWYQQTPGQGLQFLFEYFSETQRNKGNFPGRFSGRQFSNSRSEMNVSTLELGDSALYLCARGFYGSSYNEQFFGPGTRLTVL.

About this clone itself: Other DNA variants within this sample encode the same CDR3. V is TRBV5-6 and J is TRBJ2-7; tentative D call: TRBD2 (6 bases). This CDR3 contains 12 residues. Per germline, CDR1 SGHDT and CDR2 YYEEEE. V was shortened by 4 bases and J by 3 bases, with 8 bases between the two germline ends. CDR3 in amino acids: CASSLRGYEQYV. The CDR3 nucleotides are TGTGCCAGCAGCCTGCGGGGCTACGAGCAGTACGTC.

The J gene is TRBJ2-2, the V gene TRBV2; D remains ambiguous. V was cut by 7 bases and J by 6 bases, with 18 bases left in between. Per the germline V gene, CDR1 is SNHLY and CDR2 is FYNNEI. The CDR3 is made up of 15 amino acids. The CDR3 DNA reads as TGTGCCAGCAAGACCCAACTATCAGACGCCGGGGAGCTGTTTTTT. Translated: CASKTQLSDAGELFF.

The chain combines TRBV5-4 with TRBJ2-6, with a weak D call TRBD2 (6 bases). The V gene's germline CDR1 is SGHNT and CDR2 YYREEE (reference sequence). CDR3 length: 16 amino acids. V was shortened by 2 bases and J by 2 bases, with 11 bases between the two germline ends. CDR3 loop: CASSFPGAPGANVLTF. The CDR3 bases are TGTGCCAGCAGCTTCCCGGGAGCCCCTGGGGCCAACGTCCTGACTTTC.

This CDR3 is CASSWVGQGGTDTQYF. DNA of the CDR3: TGTGCCAGCAGTTGGGTCGGACAGGGTGGTACAGATACGCAGTATTTT. The chain links TRBV27 to TRBJ2-3; 8 nucleotides match TRBD1. The CDR3 loop spans 16 amino acids. CDR1 is MNHEY and CDR2 is SMNVEV in the germline V gene (reference sequence). After removal of 4 bases from V and 3 bases from J, the junction contained 9 bases not matched to a gene.

The genes are TRBV11-3 and TRBJ2-3; D ambiguous. V was pared by 1 base and J by 1 base, with 6 bases between. Germline CDR1 is SGHNT and CDR2 is YENEEA. The CDR3 covers 14 residues. The CDR3 reads CASSLGPGTDTQYF. The DNA for the CDR3 is TGTGCCAGCAGCTTAGGGCCAGGCACAGATACGCAGTATTTT.

This chain links TRBV9 with TRBJ2-5; 7 bases match TRBD1. V was clipped by 0 bases and J by 2 bases; unmatched bases: 1. The CDR3 runs 14 residues. From germline, CDR1 is SGDLS and CDR2 YYNGEE. Here the CDR3 reads CASSVGDSQETQYF. The CDR3 DNA reads as TGTGCCAGCAGCGTAGGGGACAGTCAAGAGACCCAGTACTTC.

The chain joins TRBV5-4 to TRBJ2-7, with unresolved D. The CDR3 consists of 12 residues. The germline V gene has CDR1 SGHNT and CDR2 YYREEE (reference sequence). V gave up 0 bases and J gave up 2 bases, with 3 bases separating them. In DNA, the CDR3 is TGTGCCAGCAGCTTGGTCCCCTACGAGCAGTACTTC. Translating it yields CASSLVPYEQYF.

This clone showed up just once. The chain is built from TRBV11-2 and TRBJ2-7; D is undetermined. The CDR3 runs to 13 residues. V dropped 0 bases and J dropped 3 bases, with 6 bases sitting between them. Germline loops: CDR1 SGHAT, CDR2 FQNNGV. The DNA for the CDR3 is TGTGCCAGCAGCTTAGACCAGTACTACGAGCAGTACGTC. Encoded protein: CASSLDQYYEQYV.

This clone was seen once. This rearrangement joins TRBV5-6 to TRBJ2-7; D assignment may be TRBD1 or TRBD2 (6 bases each). CDR3 size: 17 residues. Per the germline V gene, CDR1 is SGHDT and CDR2 is YYEEEE. The germline V and J ends were trimmed by 0 bases and 7 bases, with 23 bases remaining between them. The CDR3 DNA sequence: TGTGCCAGCAGCTTGGCCGGCCTTCCCTCCCGGGGGCGGGAGCAGTACGTC. Its translation is CASSLAGLPSRGREQYV.

The CDR3 region is CASSFSGRDTGELFF. The DNA of the CDR3 is TGTGCCAGCAGTTTTAGCGGGAGGGACACCGGGGAGCTGTTTTTT. The rearrangement joins TRBV2 to TRBJ2-2; 11 bases fit TRBD2. The CDR3 extends over 15 amino acids. Germline V gene sequence: CDR1 SNHLY, CDR2 FYNNEI. V shed 5 bases and J 3 bases; nucleotides not matched to a gene: 2.

The V gene is TRBV7-9, the J gene TRBJ2-2; unclear D gene. Trimming shortened V by 5 bases and J by 6 bases, and 16 bases separated the two germline ends. The CDR3 has 15 residues. Germline CDR1 and CDR2: SEHNR and FQNEAQ (reference sequence). This chain's CDR3 is CASSQRGVLAGELFF. In DNA form, the CDR3 reads TGTGCCAGCAGCCAGAGAGGTGTTCTTGCCGGGGAGCTGTTTTTT.

The gene calls are TRBV7-6 and TRBJ1-3; no definite D call. Germline loops: CDR1 SGHVS, CDR2 FNYEAQ. The CDR3 is 17 amino acids. Trimming took 0 bases from V and 4 from J, leaving 16 bases between them. The CDR3 sequence: CASSLALLGISGNTIYF. The CDR3 bases are TGTGCCAGCAGCTTAGCGCTTTTGGGGATTTCCGGAAACACCATATATTTT.

This clone has only a few counts. DNA of the CDR3: TGTGCCAGCAGCGTAGGTCCGGAGTACTCACCCCTCCACTTT. The encoded protein is CASSVGPEYSPLHF. The gene calls are TRBV9 and TRBJ1-6; D not certain. Germline values: CDR1 SGDLS, CDR2 YYNGEE. The V gene lost 0 bases and the J gene lost 10 bases, with 11 bases spanning the gap. The CDR3 runs 14 residues. Drawing the rest from reference TRBV9 and TRBJ1-6, the complete variable domain is DSGVTQTPKHLITATGQRVTLRCSPRSGDLSVYWYQQSLDQGLQFLIQYYNGEERAKGNILERFSAQQFPDLHSELNLSSLELGDSALYFCASSVGPEYSPLHFGNGTRLTVT.

V and J are TRBV11-1 and TRBJ2-7; tentative D call: TRBD2 (6 bases). CDR1 and CDR2 from the germline V gene are SGHAT and FQDESV (reference sequence). V was pared by 1 base and J by 3 bases, with 10 bases between. The CDR3 length is 14 residues. This CDR3 reads CASSLGHGGYEQYF. The CDR3 DNA reads TGTGCCAGCAGCTTAGGACACGGGGGCTACGAGCAGTACTTC.

The gene calls are TRBV5-4 and TRBJ1-2, with 8 bases identical to TRBD1. CDR1 is SGHNT, CDR2 YYREEE, per germline (reference sequence). V was clipped by 5 bases and J by 7 bases; unmatched bases: 7. The CDR3 runs 13 residues. DNA for the CDR3: TGTGCCAGCAGTCCGGGACAGGTCTTTGGCTACACCTTC. Protein sequence: CASSPGQVFGYTF.

The chain is built from TRBV29-1 and TRBJ2-6; either TRBD1 or TRBD2 may supply D (6 bases each). Germline loops: CDR1 SQVTM, CDR2 ANQGSEA. V was cut by 6 bases and J by 2 bases, with 14 bases left in between. The CDR3 has 15 residues. CDR3 DNA sequence: TGCAGCGTAGGTAGGGGGGCTGCTGGGGCCAACGTCCTGACTTTC. Residues: CSVGRGAAGANVLTF.

This clone has just one count. The V and J genes are TRBV4-1 and TRBJ1-1; D unclear. Trimming took 4 bases from V and 4 from J, leaving 16 bases between them. Germline-derived CDR1 and CDR2 are MGHRA and YSYEKL. The CDR3 is 15 residues long. CDR3 in amino acids: CASSPSPPGRTEAFF. The CDR3 nucleotides are TGCGCCAGCAGCCCATCCCCTCCGGGCCGCACTGAAGCTTTCTTT.